Following are 14 T cell receptor beta chains from one sample sequenced in a study of somatic mutations in cytotoxic T cells in rheumatoid arthritis. Using immunoSEQ multiplex PCR, the repertoire was profiled, and TCRdb retains in-frame clones only, with some absent. The data contain roughly 6,400 clones, about 72% of them singletons. The material sequenced was CD8+ T cells sorted from blood. The origin of the receptors is a woman in her forties or fifties in good health.

The chain joins TRBV28 to TRBJ1-2; 8 bases line up with TRBD1. J lost 5 bases, V lost 4 bases, and 6 bases had no gene match. CDR3 length: 14 amino acids. Germline values: CDR1 MDHEN, CDR2 SYDVKM. The CDR3, as DNA: TGTGCCAGCAGTTCCTTGCAGGGGGCATATGGCTACACCTTC. Its protein is CASSSLQGAYGYTF.

V is TRBV11-1 and J is TRBJ2-7, with 7 bases identical to TRBD2. Germline values: CDR1 SGHAT, CDR2 FQDESV (reference sequence). The CDR3 has 16 residues. J was trimmed by 2 bases and V by 2 bases; bases with no gene match: 9. The CDR3 spells CASSLLSTSRTYEQYF. DNA for the CDR3: TGTGCCAGCAGCTTACTTTCGACTAGCAGGACCTACGAGCAGTACTTC.

This clone was recorded a few times. The chain employs TRBV7-8 and TRBJ2-5; TRBD1 matches at 8 bases. J was trimmed by 10 bases and V by 5 bases; bases with no gene match: 9. The CDR3 consists of 13 residues. Germline V gene lookup returns CDR1 SGHVS and CDR2 FQNEAQ. For the CDR3, the DNA is TGTGCCAGCAGCCTATTGGGACAGGAGGACCAGTACTTC. Residues: CASSLLGQEDQYF. Full variable domain (outside the CDR3, taken from reference TRBV7-8 and TRBJ2-5): GAGVSQSPRYKVAKRGQDVALRCDPISGHVSLFWYQQALGQGPEFLTYFQNEAQLDKSGLPSDRFFAERPEGSVSTLKIQRTQQEDSAVYLCASSLLGQEDQYFGPGTRLLVL.

J is TRBJ1-2 and V is TRBV7-3, with TRBD1 matching over 7 bases. CDR3 length: 17 residues. The V and J ends lost 5 bases and 3 bases, in that order; junction bases with no gene match: 15. Germline V gives CDR1 SGHTA, CDR2 FQGTGA. The CDR3 DNA sequence: TGTGCCAGCAGCCCGTCTCCGACAGGGAACTCTCACTATGGCTACACCTTC. Its protein product is CASSPSPTGNSHYGYTF.

The genes are TRBV5-6 and TRBJ1-1, with D maybe TRBD1 (6 bases). The V end was cut by 5 bases, the J end by 0 bases, with 17 bases between. Germline V gene sequence: CDR1 SGHDT, CDR2 YYEEEE. This CDR3 region has 16 residues. The CDR3: CASRTLLQGLNTEAFF. The CDR3 nucleotides read TGTGCCAGCAGGACACTGTTACAGGGACTGAACACTGAAGCTTTCTTT. The complete variable domain, with remaining parts taken from reference TRBV5-6 and TRBJ1-1, reads DAGVTQSPTHLIKTRGQQVTLRCSPKSGHDTVSWYQQALGQGPQFIFQYYEEEERQRGNFPDRFSGHQFPNYSSELNVNALLLGDSALYLCASRTLLQGLNTEAFFGQGTRLTVV.

V gene TRBV7-9 combines with J gene TRBJ1-1; 8 positions match TRBD1. V was pared by 5 bases and J by 11 bases, with 19 bases of the junction left unmatched. Germline V gene sequence: CDR1 SEHNR, CDR2 FQNEAQ (reference sequence). There are 16 residues in the CDR3. This CDR3 is CASSANMDRERFDAFF. The CDR3 DNA follows: TGTGCCAGCAGCGCCAACATGGACAGGGAGAGGTTCGACGCTTTCTTT.

The J gene is TRBJ1-1, the V gene TRBV5-1; D gene unclear. The CDR3 length is 14 residues. Trimming cost V 4 bases and J 1 base, with 11 bases left between them. The germline gives CDR1 SGHRS, CDR2 YFSETQ. This CDR3 is CASSPLEGNTEAFF. CDR3 bases: TGCGCCAGCAGCCCCTTGGAGGGGAACACTGAAGCTTTCTTT.

This clone was observed once. The chain links TRBV4-1 to TRBJ1-3; D gene uncertain. This CDR3 is built from 13 residues. V lost 4 bases and J lost 4, with 8 bases in between. The germline CDR1 and CDR2 sequences are MGHRA and YSYEKL. CDR3 sequence (DNA): TGCGCCAGCAGCCCCACAGAGGGAAACACCATATATTTT. Amino acid sequence: CASSPTEGNTIYF.

The V call is TRBV19, the J call TRBJ2-1; 11 nucleotides match TRBD2. The CDR3 loop spans 15 amino acids. V lost 5 bases and J lost 6; bases outside the gene matches: 6. Germline values: CDR1 LNHDA, CDR2 SQIVND (reference sequence). The CDR3 spells CASSYSGGVGNEQFF. CDR3 bases: TGTGCCAGTAGTTATAGCGGGGGGGTGGGCAATGAGCAGTTCTTC.

This clone was seen more than once but under ten times. The J gene is TRBJ2-7, the V gene TRBV2; D possibly corresponds to TRBD1 (6 bases). From germline, CDR1 is SNHLY and CDR2 FYNNEI. The CDR3 length is 16 residues. V was pared by 6 bases and J by 1 base, with 19 bases between. The CDR3 DNA reads TGTGCCAGCAGGGGAGACAGGTACGGGATTTCCTACGAGCAGTACTTC. This codes for CASRGDRYGISYEQYF.

This clone was found once. The rearrangement joins TRBV9 to TRBJ2-7, with D possibly matching TRBD1 (6 bases). CDR1 SGDLS and CDR2 YYNGEE come from the germline V gene. CDR3 length: 15 amino acids. The ends were cut back, 0 bases at V and 0 bases at J, with 10 bases in the middle. The CDR3 region has the DNA TGTGCCAGCAGCGTAGAAACAGGGAACTCCTACGAGCAGTACTTC. Protein: CASSVETGNSYEQYF.

This clone was counted a single time. This chain uses TRBV2 with TRBJ1-1; 7 positions agree with TRBD1. The V segment lost 3 bases and the J segment 3 bases; nucleotides outside the gene matches: 10. CDR3 length: 16 residues. Per germline, CDR1 SNHLY and CDR2 FYNNEI. The CDR3 DNA sequence: TGTGCCAGCAGTGATTGGCACAGGGGAGCGGACACTGAAGCTTTCTTT. This translates into CASSDWHRGADTEAFF.

In its sample, this clone was seen once. V is TRBV7-8 and J is TRBJ1-2, with D perhaps TRBD1 (6 bases). The CDR3 sequence is 15 residues long. Trimming stripped 5 bases from V and 3 bases from J, with 16 bases between. Looked up from germline, CDR1 is SGHVS and CDR2 is FQNEAQ. CDR3 residues: CASSPSRGIDYGYTF. DNA for the CDR3: TGTGCCAGCAGCCCTAGCAGGGGAATTGACTATGGCTACACCTTC. Supplemented by reference TRBV7-8 and TRBJ1-2, the full variable domain reads GAGVSQSPRYKVAKRGQDVALRCDPISGHVSLFWYQQALGQGPEFLTYFQNEAQLDKSGLPSDRFFAERPEGSVSTLKIQRTQQEDSAVYLCASSPSRGIDYGYTFGSGTRLTVV.

This chain uses TRBV29-1 with TRBJ2-1; 8 positions match TRBD2. The CDR3 extends over 15 amino acids. V gave up 0 bases and J gave up 5 bases; unmatched junction bases: 6. Germline assignment: CDR1 SQVTM and CDR2 ANQGSEA. The CDR3 reads CSVEDPGGRHNEQFF. CDR3 DNA: TGCAGCGTTGAAGATCCGGGGGGGCGGCACAATGAGCAGTTCTTC.